These 23 T cell receptor beta chains came from one sample sequenced in a study of spatial heterogeneity in lung cancer. Time point: sample taken at primary tumor resection. TCRdb re-called the 5' RACE reads through MiXCR, storing one row per CDR3 protein. The sample yields 20,000 to 25,000 distinct CDR3 sequences, under 8% seen once. These TCRs' antigens remain unknown. Overall study results and limits: Counts of expanded alpha and beta TCRs within tumors tracked the tumor nonsynonymous mutation count.

This specimen was lung tumor tissue, taken at surgery. The receptors were sampled from a male donor with early-stage non-small cell lung cancer.

The sample holds many counts of this clonotype. This rearrangement joins TRBV6-2 or TRBV6-3 to TRBJ2-7, with 9 bases fitting TRBD1. Germline V gene data show CDR1 as MNHEY and CDR2 as SVGEGT. V lost 6 bases, J lost 4 bases, and 7 bases stayed unmatched. The CDR3 has 14 amino acids. The CDR3 region has the DNA TGTGCCAGCAGGAGACAACAGGGGGCATACGAGCAGTACTTC. This gives the protein CASRRQQGAYEQYF.

This clonotype was counted ten times or more. The genes are TRBV6-6 and TRBJ1-4, with 9 bases matching TRBD1. CDR1 and CDR2 (germline): MNHNY, SVGAGI (reference sequence). This CDR3 is 16 amino acids long. Unmatched junction bases numbered 11, after V lost 5 bases and J lost 7 bases. CDR3 residues: CASSQQGARRLEKLFF. The CDR3 DNA sequence: TGTGCCAGCAGTCAACAGGGGGCGCGGCGTCTTGAAAAACTGTTTTTT.

This clonotype was observed at least ten times. This sequence joins TRBV11-3 and TRBJ2-1; no clear D. Germline-derived CDR1 and CDR2 are SGHNT and YENEEA. The CDR3 is 13 residues long. Deletions cut 5 bases from V and 9 bases from J, with 14 bases between. CDR3 DNA sequence: TGTGCCAGCAGCCATCCCGGACCCAGTGAGCAGTTCTTC. Protein sequence: CASSHPGPSEQFF.

In its sample, this clonotype was seen many times. V is TRBV7-2 and J is TRBJ1-4; 8 nucleotides match TRBD1. Germline V gives CDR1 SGHTA, CDR2 FQGNSA. The V segment lost 5 bases and the J segment 6 bases; nucleotides outside the gene matches: 11. The CDR3 consists of 16 residues. CDR3 loop: CASSKTQGAVDEKLFF. The CDR3 coding sequence is TGTGCCAGCAGCAAAACCCAGGGGGCCGTGGATGAAAAACTGTTTTTT.

This clonotype came up many times. CDR3 amino acids: CASSYRPGQWVSKQYF. CDR3 nucleotides: TGTGCCAGCAGCTATCGTCCGGGACAGTGGGTCTCGAAGCAGTACTTC. This chain uses TRBV3-1 with TRBJ2-7; 7 nucleotides match TRBD1. The CDR3 covers 16 residues. Germline trimming cut 5 bases from V and 8 bases from J; bases unmatched to any gene: 18. The germline V gene encodes CDR1 LGHDT and CDR2 YNNKEL (reference sequence).

This clonotype has ten or more counts. The CDR3 sequence: CASRTDRSNQPQHF. The CDR3 coding sequence is TGTGCCAGTAGGACGGACAGAAGCAATCAGCCCCAGCATTTT. This chain uses TRBV19 with TRBJ1-5; D is possibly TRBD1 (6 bases). Germline CDR1 and CDR2: LNHDA and SQIVND (reference sequence). Trimming pared 6 bases from V and 1 base from J, leaving 10 bases between. The length of the CDR3 is 14 residues.

This clonotype was recorded at least ten times. The chain uses TRBV28 and TRBJ1-5; TRBD1 might be the D (5 bases). V dropped 7 bases and J dropped 3 bases, with 13 bases sitting between them. The CDR3 sequence is 14 residues long. The germline CDR1 and CDR2 sequences are MDHEN and SYDVKM. Written as DNA, the CDR3 is TGTGCCAGCAAACTAGACAGTTCCAATCAGCCCCAGCATTTT. Amino acids: CASKLDSSNQPQHF. The whole variable domain, remainder taken from reference TRBV28 and TRBJ1-5, is DVKVTQSSRYLVKRTGEKVFLECVQDMDHENMFWYRQDPGLGLRLIYFSYDVKMKEKGDIPEGYSVSREKKERFSLILESASTNQTSMYLCASKLDSSNQPQHFGDGTRLSIL.

Ten or more counts support this clonotype. The genes are TRBV29-1 and TRBJ1-1, with a possible D match to TRBD1 (5 bases). CDR3 size: 13 residues. Trimming shortened V by 7 bases and J by 4 bases, and 16 bases separated the two germline ends. From germline, CDR1 is SQVTM and CDR2 ANQGSEA. This CDR3 is CSAVGGSATEAFF. CDR3 nucleotide sequence: TGCAGCGCCGTGGGGGGGTCGGCCACTGAAGCTTTCTTT.

The rearrangement uses TRBV2 and TRBJ2-6, with D perhaps matching TRBD1 (5 bases). Trimming cost V 6 bases and J 0 bases, with 6 bases left between them. The germline CDR1 and CDR2 sequences are SNHLY and FYNNEI. The CDR3 has 14 amino acids. CDR3 loop: CASRGRSGANVLTF. The CDR3 DNA sequence: TGTGCCAGCAGGGGGCGCTCTGGGGCCAACGTCCTGACTTTC.

This clonotype has ten or more counts. The chain uses TRBV7-9 and TRBJ2-3, with TRBD2 as a possible D gene (5 bases). The length of the CDR3 is 15 residues. Deletions cut 0 bases from V and 1 base from J, with 8 bases between. Germline V gene lookup returns CDR1 SEHNR and CDR2 FQNEAQ (reference sequence). In DNA, the CDR3 is TGTGCCAGCAGCTTAGCGGGAGTAGGCACAGATACGCAGTATTTT. Translation gives CASSLAGVGTDTQYF.

This clonotype was counted at least ten times. The chain joins TRBV4-1 to TRBJ2-3; D not certain. Germline CDR1 reads MGHRA; CDR2 reads YSYEKL. Trimming took 0 bases from V and 0 from J, leaving 7 bases between them. The CDR3 has 15 residues. The CDR3: CASSQDWSSTDTQYF. CDR3 nucleotides: TGCGCCAGCAGCCAAGATTGGTCAAGCACAGATACGCAGTATTTT.

This clonotype was seen more than once but under ten times. The V call is TRBV2, the J call TRBJ2-5; 16 bases are shared with TRBD2. The V gene's germline CDR1 is SNHLY and CDR2 FYNNEI. Losses at the gene ends were 6 bases for V and 5 bases for J; bases not matched to a gene: 9. The CDR3 is made up of 17 amino acids. CDR3 sequence reads: CASRAGTSGGARETQYF. The DNA of the CDR3 is TGTGCCAGCAGGGCCGGGACTAGCGGGGGGGCCAGGGAGACCCAGTACTTC.

This clonotype came up many times. This chain connects TRBV18 to TRBJ2-5; D remains ambiguous. In germline, CDR1 is KGHSH, CDR2 LQKENI. This CDR3 contains 13 residues. Trimming left V 6 bases short and J 3 bases short, with 11 bases between. The CDR3 DNA follows: TGTGCCAGCTCCTGGATGGGCGAAGAGACCCAGTACTTC. Its translation: CASSWMGEETQYF.

This clonotype has ten or more counts. The V and J genes are TRBV29-1 and TRBJ2-1, with 9 nucleotides matching TRBD1. The junction had 9 bases not matched to a gene; V was cut back by 6 bases and J by 6 bases. Per the germline V gene, CDR1 is SQVTM and CDR2 is ANQGSEA. CDR3 length: 14 residues. The CDR3: CSVGSSGQGNEQFF. CDR3 DNA: TGCAGCGTGGGGTCGTCGGGACAGGGCAATGAGCAGTTCTTC.

V and J are TRBV7-2 and TRBJ2-3, with 10 positions matching TRBD2. The CDR3 is made up of 17 amino acids. J was trimmed by 2 bases and V by 0 bases; bases with no gene match: 5. The germline gives CDR1 SGHTA, CDR2 FQGNSA. CDR3 sequence (DNA): TGTGCCAGCAGCTTAGCGCTCCTAGCGGGAGCCACAGATACGCAGTATTTT. It yields the protein CASSLALLAGATDTQYF. Full variable domain (remainder filled in from reference TRBV7-2 and TRBJ2-3): GAGVSQSPSNKVTEKGKDVELRCDPISGHTALYWYRQSLGQGLEFLIYFQGNSAPDKSGLPSDRFSAERTGGSVSTLTIQRTQQEDSAVYLCASSLALLAGATDTQYFGPGTRLTVL.

In this sample, this clonotype turned up a few times. The CDR3 sequence is CASSLRPPLVSYNEQFF. CDR3 sequence (DNA): TGTGCCAGCAGCTTGCGCCCCCCGCTAGTCTCCTACAATGAGCAGTTCTTC. The chain uses TRBV7-2 and TRBJ2-1; D remains ambiguous. V shed 3 bases and J shed 0 bases, with 15 bases lying between them. The germline V gene encodes CDR1 SGHTA and CDR2 FQGNSA. CDR3 length: 17 residues.

A single count supports this clonotype. A read error may explain this, as a much larger clone is one base away. The chain employs TRBV7-9 and TRBJ1-3; D is undetermined. The CDR3 totals 13 residues. Germline V lookup: CDR1 SEHNR, CDR2 FQNEAQ (reference sequence). CDR3 loop: CTSSSWSVNTIYF. CDR3 nucleotide sequence: TGTACCAGCAGCTCTTGGTCGGTAAACACCATATATTTT.

This clonotype occurred many times. The chain couples TRBV2 to TRBJ1-4; no clear D. The germline V gene has CDR1 SNHLY and CDR2 FYNNEI. The CDR3 sequence is 13 residues long. Trimming shortened V by 8 bases and J by 8 bases, and 15 bases separated the two germline ends. The CDR3 is CASCPPTYEKLFF. The CDR3 nucleotides read TGTGCCAGCTGCCCCCCGACATACGAAAAACTGTTTTTT.

This clonotype was seen many times. The chain carries TRBV20-1 and TRBJ2-7; D is possibly TRBD1 (5 bases). The germline CDR1 and CDR2 sequences are DFQATT and SNEGSKA (reference sequence). With 1 base removed from V and 3 bases from J, the gap between germline ends came to 13 bases. CDR3 length: 14 amino acids. The DNA for the CDR3 is TGCAGTGCTAGAGGCCCGGACACTGGCTACGAGCAGTACTTC. Encoded protein: CSARGPDTGYEQYF.

This clonotype was observed at least ten times. This sequence joins TRBV6-5 and TRBJ1-2, with TRBD1 identical over 10 bases. This CDR3 has 17 amino acids. The V and J ends lost 2 bases and 8 bases, in that order; junction bases with no gene match: 14. The germline V gene encodes CDR1 MNHEY and CDR2 SVGAGI. CDR3 DNA sequence: TGTGCCAGCAGTTACCACCGTCCGGGACAGGGGCAGAAAGGCTACACCTTC. This encodes CASSYHRPGQGQKGYTF.

V gene TRBV7-9 combines with J gene TRBJ2-2; no reliable D call. Trimming pared 5 bases from V and 5 bases from J, leaving 12 bases between. In germline, CDR1 is SEHNR, CDR2 FQNEAQ (reference sequence). CDR3 length: 14 amino acids. The CDR3 DNA reads as TGTGCCAGCAGCATAAATAGTGGTACCGGGGAGCTGTTTTTT. This translates into CASSINSGTGELFF.

This clonotype was counted at least ten times. The chain joins TRBV20-1 to TRBJ2-4, with D unclear. The CDR3 is made up of 14 amino acids. V lost 0 bases, J lost 5 bases, and 11 bases lay in between. Per germline, CDR1 DFQATT and CDR2 SNEGSKA (reference sequence). The CDR3 DNA reads TGCAGTGCTAGAGATTTCCGGAGCGAAAACATTCAGTACTTC. Its translation: CSARDFRSENIQYF.

This clonotype was seen many times. This chain connects TRBV29-1 to TRBJ2-7; the D call may be TRBD1 or TRBD2 (6 bases each). The CDR3 is 14 residues long. Germline CDR1 reads SQVTM; CDR2 reads ANQGSEA. Trimming left V 5 bases short and J 6 bases short, with 20 bases between. CDR3 nucleotides: TGCAGCGTTCGAGGGGGGCCCTTTTTGGGCGAGCAGTACTTC. Translating gives CSVRGGPFLGEQYF.